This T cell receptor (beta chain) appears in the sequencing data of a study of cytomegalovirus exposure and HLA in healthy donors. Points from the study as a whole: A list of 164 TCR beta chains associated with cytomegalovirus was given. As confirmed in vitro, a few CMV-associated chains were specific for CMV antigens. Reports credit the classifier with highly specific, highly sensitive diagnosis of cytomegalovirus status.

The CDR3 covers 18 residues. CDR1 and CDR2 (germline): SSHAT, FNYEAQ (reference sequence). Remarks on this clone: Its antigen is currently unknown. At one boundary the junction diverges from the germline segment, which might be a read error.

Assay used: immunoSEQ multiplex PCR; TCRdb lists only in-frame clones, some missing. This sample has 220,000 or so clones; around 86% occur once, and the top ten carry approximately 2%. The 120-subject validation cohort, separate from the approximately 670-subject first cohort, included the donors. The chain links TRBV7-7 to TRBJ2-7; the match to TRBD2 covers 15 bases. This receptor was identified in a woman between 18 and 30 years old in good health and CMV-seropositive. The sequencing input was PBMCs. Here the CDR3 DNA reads TGTGCTAGCAGCTTAAGAGGACTAGCGGGAGGGGACTCCTACGAGCAGTACTTC. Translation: CASSLRGLAGGDSYEQYF.